This T cell receptor beta chain originates from a study of blood T cell repertoires in COVID-19. Turning to the study itself: The origin of the acute and convalescent COVID-19 samples was the United States, Italy and Spain.

Generated by immunoSEQ multiplex PCR, the TCRdb table keeps only in-frame clones and is missing some. The sample shows 350,000 or so clones, about 89% of them seen only once. This CDR3 is 12 amino acids long. The ends were cut back, 6 bases at V and 4 bases at J, with 9 bases in the middle. The germline V gene encodes CDR1 ENHRY and CDR2 SYGVKD. The chain carries TRBV10-3 and TRBJ2-5; D may be TRBD2 (6 bases). This TCR was recovered from a woman aged 25 to 39 with COVID-19, enrolled during active disease. Sequenced sample: peripheral blood. In DNA, the CDR3 is TGTGCCATCAGCGGGACTCCAGAGACCCAGTACTTC. This sequence encodes CAISGTPETQYF.